The following is a T cell receptor beta chain sequence with its context. Its antigen is still unknown. Since the CDR3 does not end with the conserved phenylalanine or tryptophan, this likely comes from a read error. TCR beta CDR3 regions were amplified from RNA transcripts. For the first round of RT-PCR on the TCR CDR3, the HTBI primer set was used together with the Qiagen OneStep RT-PCR kit. A second multiplex PCR round built the libraries, followed by size selection and purification. Paired-end sequencing of the libraries was performed with 100 bp reads on an Illumina HiSeq2000. In the source study's methods: SOAPnuke was used to process the raw data, removing reads that contained adapters or uncalled bases, had a mean Phred below 15, or lacked an exact match to the constant primer or identifier. COPE v1.2.5 was used to merge high-quality paired reads, and clonotypes were defined as unique nucleotide sequences. MiTCR v1.1 was used to align the clonotypes against IMGT TRBV, TRBD and TRBJ reference segments. Only V-J combinations with frequency above 0.0001, covering 99% to 99.2% of repertoires, were analysed. A TCS score was defined as the ratio between F50 (clonal expansion) and ExV (chaos), using BLOSUM62-based TCRdist between CDR3 peptides within each V-J. Welch's t-statistics and random forest reduced roughly 540 V-J features to roughly 13, which were used in a naive Bayes classifier (R e1071). Through fastp at Q25 and MiXCR, TCRdb rebuilt clones from the public reads, retaining in-frame beta chains. When rows share a CDR3 protein, they turn into one entry using the most common DNA and genes. TCRdb assigned the V and J calls; the authors' analysis was not used. The sample includes some 500,000 distinct CDR3 sequences, with approximately 25% observed a single time. 11% of the sample is taken by the ten largest.

The record originates from a study of T cells in Graves' hyperthyroidism and ophthalmopathy (dated by TCRdb to the late 2010s). Study-level background: Peripheral blood was collected at initial diagnosis, before any treatment. Prospective prediction of ophthalmopathy was tested in an independent validation cohort consisting of under 20 hyperthyroidism patients and more than 15 patients who later progressed to ophthalmopathy. The paper reports TCR Vbeta CDR3 sequencing of fewer than 150 peripheral blood samples: under 45 ophthalmopathy, around 80 hyperthyroidism and 17 progressor patients. After blood sampling, hyperthyroidism patients were treated with methimazole at a starting dose of 30 mg daily, and ophthalmopathy patients were treated with high-dose intravenous methylprednisolone. The roughly 90 discovery patients were divided at random into training and test sets in a 7:3 ratio. To identify distinguishing TCR V-J signatures, a discovery cohort of about 100 patients was used, comprising 43 with Graves' ophthalmopathy and approximately 58 with stable Graves' hyperthyroidism. In roughly six Graves' hyperthyroidism patients, the study also compared T-cell repertoires from thyroid tissue with T-cell repertoires from blood. Overall results and qualifications from the work: No statistical method was used to set the sample size in advance, and investigators knew the group allocation. Most expanded thyroid clonotypes (frequency above 0.001) were also detected in blood, a finding suggesting that blood repertoires may reflect thyroid immune responses. In validation, progression to ophthalmopathy was predicted by the model with around 71% sensitivity and just over 72% specificity, a median of around 5.9 months before onset. In cross-validation, a model built on a 13 V-J signature told ophthalmopathy apart from stable hyperthyroidism with 85% to 90% sensitivity and around 83% specificity, and in testing the same model reached 80%/75%.

Ophthalmopathy patients had moderately to severely active disease, Clinical Activity Score of at least 3, NOSPECS grade of at least 4, and duration under 3 months. Exclusion was applied to patients with uncontrolled infections, other autoimmune diseases, pregnancy or lactation. Diagnoses were based on clinical symptoms, serum thyroxine and TRAb, thyroid ultrasound and orbital computed tomography. PBMCs were isolated from 10 ml of fresh peripheral blood by Ficoll-Paque density gradient centrifugation. Total RNA was extracted with Trizol reagent, and quality was checked on an Agilent 2100 Bioanalyzer. Sequences were obtained from blood. This sequence was found in a woman aged 25 to 39 with Graves' ophthalmopathy.

The encoded CDR3 is CSVRDGGGSAYEQYL. The DNA sequence is as follows: TGCAGTGTTAGGGACGGCGGGGGGTCCGCCTACGAGCAGTACCTC. In this chain, TRBV20-1 is recombined with TRBJ2-7, with 8 central nucleotides matching TRBD2. With termini counted, the CDR3 has 15 amino acids. Only CDR3 DNA is held: 45 bases, read in frame from base 1. After removal of 7 bases from V and 2 bases from J, the junction retains 13 bases not matched to a gene. The CDR1 and CDR2 encoded by the germline V gene (reference sequence) are DFQATT and SNEGSKA.